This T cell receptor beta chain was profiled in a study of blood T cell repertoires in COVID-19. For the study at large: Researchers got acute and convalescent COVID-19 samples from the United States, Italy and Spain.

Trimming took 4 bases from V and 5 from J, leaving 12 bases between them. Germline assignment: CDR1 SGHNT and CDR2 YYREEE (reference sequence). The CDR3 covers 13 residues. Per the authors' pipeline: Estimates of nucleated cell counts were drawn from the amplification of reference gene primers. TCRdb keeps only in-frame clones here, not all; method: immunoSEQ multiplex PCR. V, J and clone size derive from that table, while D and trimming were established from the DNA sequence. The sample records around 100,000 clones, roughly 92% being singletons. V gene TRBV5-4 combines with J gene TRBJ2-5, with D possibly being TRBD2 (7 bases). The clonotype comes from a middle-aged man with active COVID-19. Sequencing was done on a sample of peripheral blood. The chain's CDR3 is CASSPGGLETQYF. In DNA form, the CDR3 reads TGTGCCAGCAGCCCCGGGGGGCTCGAGACCCAGTACTTC.